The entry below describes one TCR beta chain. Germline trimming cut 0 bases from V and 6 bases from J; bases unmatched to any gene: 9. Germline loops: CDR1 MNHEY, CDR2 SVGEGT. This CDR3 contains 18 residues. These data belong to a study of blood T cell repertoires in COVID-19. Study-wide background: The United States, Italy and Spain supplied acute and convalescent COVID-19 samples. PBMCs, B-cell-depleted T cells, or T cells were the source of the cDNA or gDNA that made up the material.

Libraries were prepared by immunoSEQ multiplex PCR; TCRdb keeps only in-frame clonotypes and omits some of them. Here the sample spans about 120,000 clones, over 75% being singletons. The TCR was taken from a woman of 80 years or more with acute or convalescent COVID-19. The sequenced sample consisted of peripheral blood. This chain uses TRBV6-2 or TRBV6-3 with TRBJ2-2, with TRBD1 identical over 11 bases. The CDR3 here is CASSYSQTRTGGPGELFF. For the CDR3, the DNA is TGTGCCAGCAGTTACTCGCAAACACGGACAGGGGGCCCCGGGGAGCTGTTTTTT.